This T cell receptor beta chain was identified in a study of Ad26.COV2.S vaccination and SARS-CoV-2 variants. Study in general: Donor was assigned to the Ad26.COV2.S arm of trial COV1001. Overall study results and limits: Vaccine recipients posted higher spike-specific TCR breadth than their placebo counterparts.

V lost 2 bases to trimming and J lost 1 base, with 9 bases between them. In germline, CDR1 is SGHAT, CDR2 FQNNGV. CDR3 length: 14 residues. As to treatment: about 20 received Ad26.COV2.S at low or high dose, single or two shots; several received placebo; per-sample allocation not given. Day 63 after the first injection of vaccine or placebo was the sampling time. As for this clone: Its antigen is not known.

Some clones are missing from TCRdb's copy, which holds only in-frame ones; the method was immunoSEQ multiplex PCR. The sample consists of 410,000 or so clones, 75% to 95% of them appearing once. This sample comprised peripheral blood, obtained in a trial of Ad26.COV2.S vaccine versus placebo. The chain carries TRBV11-2 and TRBJ2-7; D might be TRBD1 or TRBD2, each matching 7 bases. The TCR sequence derives from a person between 18 and 60 years old who received the Ad26.COV2.S COVID-19 vaccine or a placebo. As DNA, the CDR3 is TGTGCCAGCAGCTTACAGGGGGGGTCCTACGAGCAGTACTTC. As protein: CASSLQGGSYEQYF. The full variable domain, completed using reference TRBV11-2 and TRBJ2-7, is EAGVAQSPRYKIIEKRQSVAFWCNPISGHATLYWYQQILGQGPKLLIQFQNNGVVDDSQLPKDRFSAERLKGVDSTLKIQPAKLEDSAVYLCASSLQGGSYEQYFGPGTRLTVT.